The 14 T cell receptor beta chains listed next were all sequenced from one sample in a study of CD8 T cells in Susac syndrome. Random hexamers were used to reverse transcribe the RNA input (about 0.5 to 1 ug). Using its own MiXCR run on the immunoSEQ multiplex PCR reads, TCRdb lists one record per CDR3 protein. Of 150,000 to 200,000 distinct CDR3 sequences in the sample, about 94% were seen once. The sample comprised CD4+ T cells from PBMCs. The origin of the receptors is a human donor in good health.

The chain combines TRBV7-3 with TRBJ2-2; 11 bases line up with TRBD1. The CDR3 consists of 17 residues. The V and J ends lost 5 bases and 4 bases, in that order; junction bases with no gene match: 9. Germline V gives CDR1 SGHTA, CDR2 FQGTGA. CDR3 sequence (DNA): TGTGCCAGCAGCCGAGGACGCGGGACAGGGGGCACCGGGGAGCTGTTTTTT. Encoded protein: CASSRGRGTGGTGELFF.

The V call is TRBV3-1, the J call TRBJ1-5; TRBD1 might be the D (5 bases). V was shortened by 1 base and J by 7 bases, with 8 bases between the two germline ends. CDR1 is LGHDT and CDR2 is YNNKEL in the germline V gene (reference sequence). The length of the CDR3 is 13 residues. The CDR3 DNA follows: TGTGCCAGCAGCCAAGTAGGGGACCAGCCCCAGCATTTT. Residues: CASSQVGDQPQHF.

This clonotype appeared once. The chain recombines TRBV10-3 with TRBJ1-5, with D possibly TRBD1 on 6 matching bases. This CDR3 region has 15 residues. Trimming took off 3 bases at V and 7 bases at J, with 16 bases between the two ends. Germline CDR1 is ENHRY and CDR2 is SYGVKD. The CDR3 coding sequence is TGTGCCATCAGTGATGTAGGGGCTCAGGGGCAGCCCCAGCATTTT. It specifies CAISDVGAQGQPQHF.

The chain carries TRBV12-3 or TRBV12-4 and TRBJ2-7; D call uncertain. V lost 3 bases, J lost 2 bases, and 8 bases lay in between. The CDR3 loop spans 13 amino acids. The CDR3 bases are TGTGCCAGCAGTTTTGGGCAGACCTACGAGCAGTACTTC. It translates to CASSFGQTYEQYF.

This rearrangement joins TRBV29-1 to TRBJ2-3, with 8 bases aligning to TRBD2. From germline, CDR1 is SQVTM and CDR2 ANQGSEA. Trimming at V came to 3 bases and at J to 4 bases, leaving 3 bases not matched to a gene. This CDR3 spans 13 amino acids. The CDR3 DNA is TGCAGCGTTGAGACGGGGGGGGCAGATACGCAGTATTTT. It codes for CSVETGGADTQYF.

The chain is built from TRBV27 and TRBJ1-2, with D hard to call. The CDR3 length is 15 residues. Per germline, CDR1 MNHEY and CDR2 SMNVEV (reference sequence). Trimming shortened V by 5 bases and J by 3 bases, and 16 bases separated the two germline ends. The CDR3 sequence: CASSRPSKADYGYTF. The CDR3 DNA reads TGTGCCAGCAGTCGGCCATCAAAGGCGGACTATGGCTACACCTTC.

This sequence joins TRBV7-3 and TRBJ1-2, with a tentative D call TRBD1 (6 bases). The CDR3 totals 12 residues. Trimming removed 6 bases at V and 7 bases at J, with 12 bases between. Germline V gene sequence: CDR1 SGHTA, CDR2 FQGTGA. The CDR3 spells CASRSQGTGYTF. The DNA of the CDR3 is TGTGCCAGCAGGTCACAGGGAACTGGCTACACCTTC.

This chain uses TRBV6-5 with TRBJ1-2, with D possibly TRBD1 on 6 matching bases. V dropped 4 bases and J dropped 8 bases, with 20 bases sitting between them. This CDR3 comprises 15 residues. CDR1 is MNHEY, CDR2 SVGAGI, per germline. The CDR3, as DNA: TGTGCCAGCAGTTCGTACAGGGCCCAAGGTCTAGGCTACACCTTC. Its protein product is CASSSYRAQGLGYTF.

The gene calls are TRBV10-3 and TRBJ2-2, with D perhaps given as TRBD1 or TRBD2 (6 bases each). The V end was cut by 8 bases, the J end by 6 bases, with 10 bases between. The CDR3 length is 12 residues. Germline CDR1 ENHRY, CDR2 SYGVKD. CDR3 loop: CAIFGGAGELFF. In DNA, the CDR3 is TGTGCCATCTTCGGGGGCGCCGGGGAGCTGTTTTTT.

The chain recombines TRBV5-1 with TRBJ2-6; tentative D call: TRBD2 (7 bases). The CDR3 spans 13 residues. Germline CDR1 reads SGHRS; CDR2 reads YFSETQ. The V and J ends lost 7 bases and 5 bases respectively, with 10 bases between them. DNA of the CDR3: TGCGCCAGCGGGGGGGGCCGGGCCAACGTCCTGACTTTC. This codes for CASGGGRANVLTF. Looking up the rest from reference TRBV5-1 and TRBJ2-6 gives the full variable domain: KAGVTQTPRYLIKTRGQQVTLSCSPISGHRSVSWYQQTPGQGLQFLFEYFSETQRNKGNFPGRFSGRQFSNSRSEMNVSTLELGDSALYLCASGGGRANVLTFGAGSRLTVL.

The chain carries TRBV4-2 and TRBJ2-3; D is ambiguous. CDR1 and CDR2 from the germline V gene are LGHNA and YNFKEQ. V lost 4 bases, J lost 4 bases, and 9 bases lay in between. The CDR3 loop spans 13 amino acids. DNA for the CDR3: TGTGCCAGCAGCCCTCAGGTGGCAGATACGCAGTATTTT. Its protein is CASSPQVADTQYF.

This sequence joins TRBV12-3 or TRBV12-4 and TRBJ1-2, with 8 bases identical to TRBD1. V trimming: 5 bases; J trimming: 8 bases; junction bases outside the gene matches: 4. The CDR3 spans 12 residues. CDR3 region: CASSHTGGGYTF. The CDR3 DNA reads as TGTGCCAGCAGTCATACAGGGGGAGGCTACACCTTC.

The chain uses TRBV18 and TRBJ2-3, with no clear D. This CDR3 comprises 13 residues. CDR1 is KGHSH and CDR2 is LQKENI in the germline V gene. The V and J ends lost 0 bases and 6 bases respectively, with 7 bases between them. The CDR3 DNA reads as TGTGCCAGCTCACCACCTTTCGTCGATACGCAGTATTTT. This gives the protein CASSPPFVDTQYF.

The table lists this clonotype with a count of one. The rearrangement uses TRBV24-1 and TRBJ1-2; D gene ambiguous. The ends were cut back, 9 bases at V and 6 bases at J, with 7 bases in the middle. This CDR3 contains 10 residues. CDR1 and CDR2 (germline): KGHDR, SFDVKD. CDR3 sequence (DNA): TGTGCCACCGAGGGCAATGGCTACACCTTC. Its translation is CATEGNGYTF.